This T cell receptor (beta chain) came from a study of cytomegalovirus exposure and HLA in healthy donors. Germline CDR1 MGHDK, CDR2 SYGVNS. Trimming removed 6 bases at V and 6 bases at J, with 14 bases between. There are 13 residues in the CDR3. The PCR ran on 60 Vbeta and 13 Jbeta primers. The method was immunoSEQ multiplex PCR; TCRdb's version includes in-frame clones alone and lacks a portion of them. This sample's table reports 150,000 or so clones. This rearrangement joins TRBV25-1 to TRBJ1-2; the D gene is possibly TRBD1 (5 bases). The sequence was collected from a woman aged 18 to 35 in good health and CMV-seronegative. The sample was PBMCs. This CDR3 reads CASRGAGANGYTF. CDR3 coding DNA: TGTGCCAGCAGAGGGGCAGGTGCAAATGGCTACACCTTC.